The 7 T cell receptor beta chains below come from one sample, sequenced in a study of blood T cells in healthy people across ages. A J-beta primer mix and a sample-barcoded 5' primer were used in a second PCR of roughly 6 to 11 cycles. TCRdb fed the 5' RACE reads into MiXCR, producing one record per CDR3 protein. The sample lists about 810,000 distinct CDR3 sequences; under 40% were seen once. Sequenced sample: blood. These receptors all stem from a man between 18 and 35 years old in good health.

This clonotype was detected many times. The chain carries TRBV28 and TRBJ2-3; possible D gene TRBD1, 5 bases. CDR1 is MDHEN and CDR2 is SYDVKM in the germline V gene. Trimming stripped 4 bases from V and 0 bases from J, with 17 bases between. The CDR3 extends over 17 amino acids. CDR3 nucleotide sequence: TGTGCCAGCAGTTCCTTCCCCCCTGACAGAAGCACAGATACGCAGTATTTT. It translates to CASSSFPPDRSTDTQYF.

V gene TRBV20-1 combines with J gene TRBJ2-5; the D gene is possibly TRBD1 (6 bases). Looked up from germline, CDR1 is DFQATT and CDR2 is SNEGSKA (reference sequence). Trimming pared 0 bases from V and 5 bases from J, leaving 16 bases between. This CDR3 contains 15 residues. CDR3 sequence: CSAREPRGDGETQYF. In nucleotides, the CDR3 is TGCAGTGCTAGAGAGCCCAGGGGAGATGGGGAGACCCAGTACTTC.

V gene TRBV20-1 combines with J gene TRBJ2-1, with 9 bases lining up with TRBD2. The germline gives CDR1 DFQATT, CDR2 SNEGSKA (reference sequence). The CDR3 is 14 amino acids. V shed 4 bases and J 3 bases; nucleotides not matched to a gene: 4. As DNA, the CDR3 is TGCAGTGCTACGGGACTAGCCTTCTACAATGAGCAGTTCTTC. Translating it yields CSATGLAFYNEQFF.

The table lists this clonotype with a few counts. The genes are TRBV2 and TRBJ1-1; D gene ambiguous. CDR1 and CDR2 from the germline V gene are SNHLY and FYNNEI. The CDR3 extends over 14 amino acids. V was cut by 4 bases and J by 3 bases, with 12 bases left in between. The CDR3 coding sequence is TGTGCCAGCAGTGTATCCCCCCACGACACTGAAGCTTTCTTT. Protein product: CASSVSPHDTEAFF. Complete variable domain (other parts from reference TRBV2 and TRBJ1-1): EPEVTQTPSHQVTQMGQEVILRCVPISNHLYFYWYRQILGQKVEFLVSFYNNEISEKSEIFDDQFSVERPDGSNFTLKIRSTKLEDSAMYFCASSVSPHDTEAFFGQGTRLTVV.

This sequence joins TRBV5-6 and TRBJ1-4; weak D call: TRBD1 (6 bases). This CDR3 is 14 amino acids long. CDR1 and CDR2 (germline): SGHDT, YYEEEE. Between the trimmed V and J ends, which lost 2 bases and 8 bases, there was a span of 13 bases. The CDR3 DNA follows: TGTGCCAGCAGCTTCAGGGGTTCGAACGAAAAACTGTTTTTT. It yields the protein CASSFRGSNEKLFF.

This clonotype was counted a few times. The V and J genes are TRBV5-5 and TRBJ2-1; a weak D match, TRBD2 (7 bases). The J call may not be correct, given that the DNA end is closer to TRBJ2-7. In germline, CDR1 is SGHKS, CDR2 YYEKEE (reference sequence). The CDR3 contains 13 residues. The CDR3 bases are TGTGCCAGCAGCTTGCGGGGGGCCAATGAGCAGTACTTC. Translation: CASSLRGANEQYF.

This clonotype was observed a few times. The genes are TRBV5-1 and TRBJ2-7, with no clear D. Germline CDR1 is SGHRS and CDR2 is YFSETQ. CDR3 length: 17 amino acids. V lost 0 bases, J lost 7 bases, and 23 bases lay in between. CDR3 amino acids: CASSLELTYGSYNEQYF. CDR3 nucleotides: TGCGCCAGCAGCTTGGAGCTCACCTACGGCTCCTACAATGAGCAGTACTTC.